This TCR beta chain was sequenced for a study of identical twins (dated by TCRdb to 2016 to 2017). Notes on the research overall: To test whether fetal clonotypes persist, the study used deep sequencing on TCR alpha and beta repertoires from monozygotic twins, unrelated adults of various ages, and cord blood. To rule out contamination, replicate twin experiments were performed at different times with different library preparation protocols.

Remarks on this clonotype: The antigen it binds to is not known. Base qualities are missing; no much larger clone stands one base away.

Library prep was done by 5' RACE. The sequencer listed for this sample is Illumina HiSeq 2000. Template switching added a universal primer binding site, and the final cDNA carried a unique molecular identifier that allowed TCR cDNA molecules to be counted accurately. Specific primers in the conserved constant-segment region were used to synthesize first-strand cDNA for the TCR alpha and beta chains. Each cDNA library was double barcoded, with a SMART-Mk sample barcode plus Illumina barcodes, to control for contamination. Two successive PCR steps introduced TruSeq adapter sequences along with Illumina sample barcodes. Sequencing of the TCR alpha and beta cDNA libraries was done on the Illumina HiSeq platform using custom primers. For the original study's pipeline: Unique molecular identifiers were extracted from raw reads with MiGEC, and CDR3 positions were determined with MiXCR. Recombination models were inferred per individual with the repgenHMM and IGoR tools using an EM algorithm. Shared clonotype analysis was performed with the tcR package in R, normalizing sharing by the product of cloneset sizes. To study raw recombination free of thymic and clonal selection effects, out-of-frame nonproductive sequences were analyzed. The public reads were run again by TCRdb, first through fastp at Q25 and then through MiXCR, and only productive beta chains were kept. Duplicate CDR3 protein sequences are folded into a single record with the most common DNA and genes. The V and J calls follow TCRdb's processing rather than the paper's. This sample lists approximately 700,000 distinct CDR3 sequences; 15% to 20% were detected once. About 12% of the sample goes to the ten largest clones.

The research as a whole found: Fewer insertions were carried by abundant cord blood beta clonotypes, a similar but weaker trend appeared in young adult naive repertoires, and no such trend appeared in memory repertoires. In monozygotic twins, out-of-frame TCR alpha sharing was systematically underestimated by recombination models, although the models agreed with sharing between unrelated individuals. Because the same donors could not be followed over many years, the conclusions depended on cross-sectional statistical analysis. Compared with coincidental sharing between unrelated individuals, out-of-frame TCR alpha sequences shared between twins showed an excess of sequences with low generation probability. Excess twin sharing in beta out-of-frame sequences was weaker because fewer shared sequences lowered the signal-to-noise ratio. Invariant T cells such as MAIT and iNKT could partly confound zero-insertion analyses, although diverse VJ usage argued against such confounding for most clonotypes.

Reading from cysteine to phenylalanine, the CDR3 counts 17 amino acids. Just the 51-base CDR3 DNA is kept, in frame starting at base 1. The germline V gene (reference sequence) yields LNHNV for CDR1 and YYDKDF for CDR2. V is pared back by 0 bases and J by 0 bases, with 14 bases lying between the germline termini. All donors were healthy Caucasians. The twin cohort consisted of three pairs of female monozygotic twins, all aged about 18 to 29 years. RNA for TCR libraries was isolated from peripheral blood mononuclear cells. The same sample was also used in a study of T cells expressing NK-cell markers. The second study's authors report: About 8 donors provided sorted CD3+CD56+NKG2C+, CD3+CD56+NKG2C- and CD3+CD56-NKG2C+ T-cell subsets, whose TCR beta-chain repertoires were profiled. Seven of the eight sequenced donors were HCMV-seropositive and one was HCMV-seronegative. In several experiments an anti-gammadeltaTCR antibody was added to restrict sorting to alphabetaTCR-expressing T cells. In about six donors, the dominant CD3+CD56+NKG2C+ clonotypes were found to rank among the top 10 CD8+ clonotypes and to make up 1.0-7.0% of CD8+ T cells. Those dominant clonotypes were again the most abundant among CD3+CD56-NKG2C+ cells in a handful of donors, at roughly 25-65%. Whether the expanded NKG2C-expressing T cell clones were specific for HCMV antigens was left unclear. The study sequenced eight donors, all healthy volunteers chosen at random: three men and five women. To determine HCMV serostatus, a commercial ELISA kit was used to detect HCMV-specific IgG in serum. For several donors, bulk peripheral blood T-cell repertoires were also sequenced from unsorted PBMC. MIGEC handled demultiplexing of the reads and grouping by UMI, while MiTCR was used to assemble and quantify clonotypes. Only TCR cDNA sequences supported by at least two reads were kept to exclude erroneous sequences. The tcR package was used for downstream repertoire analysis, with clonotypes matched between fractions based on CDR3 nucleotide sequence plus V segment. VDJmatch was used to annotate antigen specificity against VDJdb, with one amino acid substitution allowed in CDR3.

The clonotype comes from a woman in her late teens or twenties in good health. Recombination joined TRBV15 with TRBJ1-2; the D gene cannot be named for sure. The sequencing input was PBMCs. In nucleotide form, the sequence is TGTGCCACCAGCAGAGATGCCGAGATTAGAACTAACTATGGCTACACCTTC. This gives the protein CATSRDAEIRTNYGYTF.